This T cell receptor (beta chain) was identified during a study of blood T cell repertoires in COVID-19. Participants were aged about 18 to 100 years from some 24 US areas. Under the authors' procedure: It was from reference gene primer amplification that nucleated cell counts were estimated. Profiling relied on immunoSEQ multiplex PCR, and the TCRdb table lists in-frame clones only, not all of them. V, J and clone size were drawn from that table, and D and trimming were deduced from the DNA. Of over 250,000 clones in the sample, 70% to 90% were seen once. V dropped 7 bases and J dropped 4 bases, with 17 bases sitting between them. Germline V gives CDR1 MNHEY, CDR2 SVGAGI. This CDR3 is built from 15 residues.

This receptor was identified in a woman aged 55-69 years in a cohort exposed to, infected with or recovered from COVID-19 (not recorded which). Sequences were obtained from PBMCs or T cells enriched from blood (not recorded which). This chain links TRBV6-5 with TRBJ2-1, with a tentative D call TRBD2 (6 bases). The CDR3 reads CASIPGLTLYNEQFF. The DNA for the CDR3 is TGTGCCAGCATCCCGGGACTGACTTTATACAATGAGCAGTTCTTC.